Each of the 4 T cell receptor beta chains below was sequenced from the same sample in a study of neurological immune-mediated disorders. TCRdb fed the 5' RACE reads into MiXCR, producing one record per CDR3 protein. The sample lists tens of thousands of distinct CDR3 sequences; around 3.4% were seen once. The specimen was PBMCs. Source of these receptors: a woman in her thirties with multiple sclerosis.

In its sample, this clonotype was seen many times. The genes are TRBV18 and TRBJ2-1; D call uncertain. Trimming removed 2 bases at V and 4 bases at J, with 6 bases between. CDR1 and CDR2 from the germline V gene are KGHSH and LQKENI. CDR3 length: 13 residues. The CDR3 loop is CASSPDTYNEQFF. CDR3 DNA: TGTGCCAGCTCACCAGACACTTACAATGAGCAGTTCTTC.

The sample holds many counts of this clonotype. The V gene is TRBV20-1, the J gene TRBJ2-2; perhaps TRBD2 as D (5 bases). With 1 base removed from V and 4 bases from J, the gap between germline ends came to 13 bases. Looked up from germline, CDR1 is DFQATT and CDR2 is SNEGSKA (reference sequence). There are 15 residues in the CDR3. The CDR3 nucleotides are TGCAGTGCTAGAGGGGCTAGCCGTGCCACCGGGGAGCTGTTTTTT. It encodes CSARGASRATGELFF.

The chain couples TRBV6-1 to TRBJ2-7; 9 bases are a match to TRBD2. V was clipped by 5 bases and J by 0 bases; unmatched bases: 5. The CDR3 has 15 amino acids. Germline loops: CDR1 MNHNS, CDR2 SASEGT. CDR3 sequence (DNA): TGTGCCAGCAGTACCTCTAGCGGGGCCTCCTACGAGCAGTACTTC. Its translation: CASSTSSGASYEQYF.

Many counts were recorded for this clonotype. The J gene is TRBJ2-3, the V gene TRBV12-3 or TRBV12-4; TRBD2 aligns across 9 bases. Trimming took 0 bases from V and 4 from J; bases not matched to a gene: 5. The length of the CDR3 is 16 residues. The CDR3 is CASSLALAGIADTQYF. Written as DNA, the CDR3 is TGTGCCAGCAGTTTAGCGCTAGCGGGAATTGCAGATACGCAGTATTTT.